The 32 T cell receptor beta chains given below trace back to one sample, sequenced in a study of graft-versus-host responses after intestinal transplantation. Their antigen targets remain unknown. The protocol was immunoSEQ multiplex PCR, while the TCRdb copy is restricted to in-frame clones and leaves out a portion. There are approximately 71,000 clones in the sample; around 89% occur only once, and roughly 2.6% lies in the top ten. This specimen was unstimulated CD8+ T cells sorted from spleen or lymph node cells, taken before intestinal transplant. The receptor set was obtained from a human donor who received an intestinal transplant.

This chain joins TRBV13 and TRBJ1-1; D is perhaps TRBD1 (6 bases). V was cut by 5 bases and J by 4 bases, with 17 bases left in between. This CDR3 comprises 15 residues. From germline, CDR1 is PRHDT and CDR2 FYEKMQ (reference sequence). CDR3 bases: TGTGCCAGCAGCGATGAAAGGGGAGGGGGCACTGAAGCTTTCTTT. Its translation: CASSDERGGGTEAFF.

This clone was counted once. The rearrangement joins TRBV7-3 to TRBJ2-2; D is perhaps TRBD2 (5 bases). CDR3 size: 15 residues. Germline assignment: CDR1 SGHTA and CDR2 FQGTGA. The V end was cut by 3 bases, the J end by 1 base, with 9 bases between. For the CDR3, the DNA is TGTGCCAGCAGCTTCGGACTTATGAACACCGGGGAGCTGTTTTTT. It encodes CASSFGLMNTGELFF.

The chain is built from TRBV5-5 and TRBJ2-7, with 7 bases that match TRBD1. Germline lookup yields CDR1 SGHKS and CDR2 YYEKEE (reference sequence). V was pared by 2 bases and J by 2 bases, with 4 bases of the junction left unmatched. The CDR3 is 14 residues long. CDR3 bases: TGTGCCAGCAGCTTTCAGGGGGTACCCTACGAGCAGTACTTC. Its translation: CASSFQGVPYEQYF.

CDR3 sequence: CASSQPHRESNYGYTF. The CDR3 DNA reads as TGCGCCAGCAGCCAACCGCACAGGGAGAGTAACTATGGCTACACCTTC. V and J are TRBV4-1 and TRBJ1-2; D possibly corresponds to TRBD1 (6 bases). Germline CDR1 reads MGHRA; CDR2 reads YSYEKL. This CDR3 contains 16 residues. The germline V and J ends were trimmed by 2 bases and 1 base, with 14 bases remaining between them.

The V call is TRBV7-9, the J call TRBJ2-7; unclear D gene. CDR1 SEHNR and CDR2 FQNEAQ come from the germline V gene (reference sequence). The CDR3 is 12 amino acids. The V and J ends lost 5 bases and 3 bases respectively, with 8 bases between them. The CDR3 region is CASSPSYYEQYF. The DNA for the CDR3 is TGTGCCAGCAGCCCCTCGTACTACGAGCAGTACTTC.

The rearrangement links TRBV27 to TRBJ2-3; 8 positions agree with TRBD2. The germline CDR1 and CDR2 sequences are MNHEY and SMNVEV (reference sequence). CDR3 length: 17 amino acids. V shed 5 bases and J 5 bases; nucleotides not matched to a gene: 15. CDR3 residues: CASSLLVGGVFGDTQYF. The CDR3, as DNA: TGTGCCAGCAGTCTGCTAGTCGGGGGGGTGTTTGGAGATACGCAGTATTTT.

The chain employs TRBV28 and TRBJ1-1, with a tentative D call TRBD1 (5 bases). The CDR3 spans 15 residues. V lost 6 bases to trimming and J lost 3 bases, with 17 bases between them. The germline CDR1 and CDR2 sequences are MDHEN and SYDVKM. This CDR3 is CASRLTPRGYTEAFF. The CDR3 DNA reads as TGTGCCAGCAGACTAACCCCTAGGGGTTACACTGAAGCTTTCTTT. Looking up the rest from reference TRBV28 and TRBJ1-1 gives the full variable domain: DVKVTQSSRYLVKRTGEKVFLECVQDMDHENMFWYRQDPGLGLRLIYFSYDVKMKEKGDIPEGYSVSREKKERFSLILESASTNQTSMYLCASRLTPRGYTEAFFGQGTRLTVV.

The rearrangement links TRBV2 to TRBJ1-5; the D is unclear. The CDR3 contains 13 residues. Trimming removed 6 bases at V and 7 bases at J, with 13 bases between. CDR1 and CDR2 (germline): SNHLY, FYNNEI. The CDR3 coding sequence is TGTGCCAGCAGCCTTCCGGGGAAACAGCCCCAGCATTTT. Encoded protein: CASSLPGKQPQHF.

The chain uses TRBV6-5 and TRBJ2-7; D gene ambiguous. The CDR3 extends over 12 amino acids. The V end was cut by 6 bases, the J end by 7 bases, with 13 bases between. The germline V gene encodes CDR1 MNHEY and CDR2 SVGAGI. As DNA, the CDR3 is TGTGCCAGCAGCCCCGCCGGGTTGGAGCAGTACTTC. This sequence encodes CASSPAGLEQYF.

This clone was observed a single time. The V call is TRBV5-1, the J call TRBJ2-5; 9 bases fit TRBD1. There are 16 residues in the CDR3. Germline CDR1 reads SGHRS; CDR2 reads YFSETQ. After removal of 4 bases from V and 4 bases from J, the junction contained 11 bases not matched to a gene. The CDR3 DNA is TGCGCCAGCAGCCCCTGGGGACAGGGAGGGCGAGAGACCCAGTACTTC. It yields the protein CASSPWGQGGRETQYF. The full variable domain, in which reference TRBV5-1 and TRBJ2-5 provide the parts outside the CDR3, is KAGVTQTPRYLIKTRGQQVTLSCSPISGHRSVSWYQQTPGQGLQFLFEYFSETQRNKGNFPGRFSGRQFSNSRSEMNVSTLELGDSALYLCASSPWGQGGRETQYFGPGTRLLVL.

The chain is built from TRBV7-2 and TRBJ1-5; D might be TRBD1 (6 bases). The V end was cut by 1 base, the J end by 3 bases, with 13 bases between. The CDR3 sequence is 16 residues long. Germline loops: CDR1 SGHTA, CDR2 FQGNSA. The CDR3 DNA is TGTGCCAGCAGCTTAGGGTCCCACAGGGACAATCAGCCCCAGCATTTT. It is translated as CASSLGSHRDNQPQHF.

This rearrangement joins TRBV19 to TRBJ2-1, with 11 bases identical to TRBD2. The CDR3 totals 15 residues. The germline CDR1 and CDR2 sequences are LNHDA and SQIVND (reference sequence). J was trimmed by 4 bases and V by 4 bases; bases with no gene match: 3. The CDR3 reads CASSTGTSGYNEQFF. The CDR3 DNA reads as TGTGCCAGTAGTACCGGGACTAGCGGATACAATGAGCAGTTCTTC.

V and J are TRBV6-1 and TRBJ1-2; D unresolved. The V end lost 0 bases, the J end lost 2 bases, and 7 bases lay between the germline ends. This CDR3 has 14 residues. Germline V gene sequence: CDR1 MNHNS, CDR2 SASEGT. This chain's CDR3 is CASSEAPGNYGYTF. In nucleotides, the CDR3 is TGTGCCAGCAGTGAAGCTCCGGGAAACTATGGCTACACCTTC.

This clone was picked up one time. The rearrangement links TRBV29-1 to TRBJ2-2; tentative D call: TRBD2 (6 bases). The germline V gene has CDR1 SQVTM and CDR2 ANQGSEA. The length of the CDR3 is 16 residues. Trimming removed 0 bases at V and 5 bases at J, with 16 bases between. The DNA for the CDR3 is TGCAGCGTTGAAGATCGGTGGGGGGATGGAACCGGGGAGCTGTTTTTT. It is translated as CSVEDRWGDGTGELFF.

This clone turned up a few times. This chain connects TRBV4-1 to TRBJ1-6, with 10 bases aligning to TRBD1. Losses at the gene ends were 4 bases for V and 8 bases for J; bases not matched to a gene: 8. The CDR3 sequence is 16 residues long. Germline V gene sequence: CDR1 MGHRA, CDR2 YSYEKL. The CDR3 nucleotides read TGCGCCAGCAGCCTGGGACAGGGGTCGCCAGATTCACCCCTCCACTTT. Residues: CASSLGQGSPDSPLHF.

The chain recombines TRBV13 with TRBJ2-3; TRBD2 matches 7 bases. This CDR3 region has 16 residues. Germline CDR1 is PRHDT and CDR2 is FYEKMQ (reference sequence). Unmatched junction bases numbered 8, after V lost 1 base and J lost 4 bases. CDR3 sequence: CASSLDRTRGADTQYF. In DNA form, the CDR3 reads TGTGCCAGCAGCTTAGATAGGACCCGGGGGGCAGATACGCAGTATTTT. Combining the CDR3 with reference TRBV13 and TRBJ2-3 gives the whole variable domain AAGVIQSPRHLIKEKRETATLKCYPIPRHDTVYWYQQGPGQDPQFLISFYEKMQSDKGSIPDRFSAQQFSDYHSELNMSSLELGDSALYFCASSLDRTRGADTQYFGPGTRLTVL.

The V and J genes are TRBV19 and TRBJ2-7; 7 bases line up with TRBD2. Germline V gene sequence: CDR1 LNHDA, CDR2 SQIVND (reference sequence). With 3 bases clipped from V and 2 bases from J, the junction kept 1 base outside the gene matches. The CDR3 is 13 amino acids. CDR3 sequence (DNA): TGTGCCAGTAGTATGGGGGGGGCCTACGAGCAGTACTTC. Translated: CASSMGGAYEQYF.

The V call is TRBV28, the J call TRBJ1-2; D gene ambiguous. With 2 bases removed from V and 4 bases from J, the gap between germline ends came to 20 bases. The germline V gene has CDR1 MDHEN and CDR2 SYDVKM. CDR3 length: 17 residues. Here the CDR3 reads CASSLGELLGELYGYTF. The CDR3 nucleotides read TGTGCCAGCAGTTTAGGAGAATTGTTAGGAGAACTCTATGGCTACACCTTC.

This sequence joins TRBV7-9 and TRBJ2-7; 10 bases match TRBD1. CDR3 length equals 15 residues. In germline, CDR1 is SEHNR, CDR2 FQNEAQ (reference sequence). The J segment lost 4 bases and the V segment lost 6 bases, leaving 9 bases of the junction unmatched. CDR3 amino acids: CASRLWTGGNYEQYF. The CDR3 DNA follows: TGTGCCAGCAGACTATGGACAGGGGGTAATTACGAGCAGTACTTC. The full variable domain, with the rest looked up from reference TRBV7-9 and TRBJ2-7, is DTGVSQNPRHKITKRGQNVTFRCDPISEHNRLYWYRQTLGQGPEFLTYFQNEAQLEKSRLLSDRFSAERPKGSFSTLEIQRTEQGDSAMYLCASRLWTGGNYEQYFGPGTRLTVT.

The rearrangement links TRBV12-2 to TRBJ2-6; TRBD1, the D gene given by the table, was not confirmed from the DNA. TRBV12-2 is a recognized pseudogene. The CDR3 is 18 residues long. The DNA for the CDR3 is TGTGCAAGTCGCTTAGGAGGACCAGGGGTGTCTGGGGCCAACGTCCTGACTTTC. Translation: CASRLGGPGVSGANVLTF.

The chain couples TRBV29-1 to TRBJ1-2; TRBD1 aligns across 7 bases. V lost 6 bases to trimming and J lost 0 bases; unmatched junction nucleotides: 4. Looked up from germline, CDR1 is SQVTM and CDR2 is ANQGSEA. The CDR3 runs to 13 residues. The CDR3 sequence is CSVGTEPNYGYTF. In nucleotides, the CDR3 is TGCAGCGTCGGGACAGAACCTAACTATGGCTACACCTTC.

V and J are TRBV28 and TRBJ2-5; D unclear. The CDR3 is 13 amino acids. V shed 1 base and J shed 5 bases, with 8 bases lying between them. CDR1 is MDHEN and CDR2 is SYDVKM in the germline V gene. In DNA form, the CDR3 reads TGTGCCAGCAGTTTATATTTACGGGAGACCCAGTACTTC. Encoded protein: CASSLYLRETQYF.

This clone was counted a few times. The CDR3 sequence is CASSARRTGSGAGGYTF. DNA of the CDR3: TGTGCCAGCAGCGCCCGACGGACAGGGTCTGGGGCCGGGGGCTACACCTTC. The chain recombines TRBV7-9 with TRBJ1-2, with 8 nucleotides matching TRBD1. The CDR3 covers 17 residues. The germline V gene has CDR1 SEHNR and CDR2 FQNEAQ (reference sequence). V lost 5 bases and J lost 8; bases outside the gene matches: 19.

The gene calls are TRBV5-1 and TRBJ1-1; possibly TRBD1 for D (5 bases). The CDR3 sequence is 15 residues long. Trimming stripped 0 bases from V and 3 bases from J, with 12 bases between. CDR1 SGHRS and CDR2 YFSETQ come from the germline V gene. CDR3 DNA: TGCGCCAGCAGCTTGGCCTCCTCGGGGGACACTGAAGCTTTCTTT. It specifies CASSLASSGDTEAFF.

The CDR3 region is CASSSSDRAYYGYTF. As DNA, the CDR3 is TGTGCCAGCAGTTCCTCGGACAGGGCCTACTATGGCTACACCTTC. The J gene is TRBJ1-2, the V gene TRBV27, with 8 bases that match TRBD1. Looked up from germline, CDR1 is MNHEY and CDR2 is SMNVEV (reference sequence). Unmatched junction bases numbered 7, after V lost 4 bases and J lost 3 bases. The CDR3 sequence is 15 residues long.

The genes are TRBV5-1 and TRBJ2-5, with 10 bases aligning to TRBD1. Germline V lookup: CDR1 SGHRS, CDR2 YFSETQ. V was pared by 4 bases and J by 3 bases, with 3 bases of the junction left unmatched. The CDR3 totals 14 residues. CDR3 in amino acids: CASSPGTGEETQYF. The CDR3 bases are TGCGCCAGCAGCCCGGGGACAGGGGAAGAGACCCAGTACTTC.

The V and J genes are TRBV18 and TRBJ2-3, with unresolved D. Germline V gene data show CDR1 as KGHSH and CDR2 as LQKENI. V was pared by 3 bases and J by 3 bases, with 10 bases between. CDR3 size: 14 residues. The CDR3 region is CASSPRAPTDTQYF. The CDR3 DNA reads as TGTGCCAGCTCACCGAGAGCGCCTACAGATACGCAGTATTTT.

The chain links TRBV2 to TRBJ1-5; tentative D call: TRBD1 (6 bases). Per germline, CDR1 SNHLY and CDR2 FYNNEI. V lost 1 base and J 8 bases, leaving 9 bases between the germline ends. This CDR3 has 13 residues. CDR3 loop: CASSEGWTEPQHF. CDR3 DNA sequence: TGTGCCAGCAGTGAAGGGTGGACAGAGCCCCAGCATTTT.

The chain carries TRBV7-8 and TRBJ1-5; 9 bases match TRBD1. V gave up 4 bases and J gave up 4 bases; unmatched junction bases: 5. This CDR3 is built from 15 residues. Per the germline V gene, CDR1 is SGHVS and CDR2 is FQNEAQ. For the CDR3, the DNA is TGTGCCAGCAGCTCCCTAGGGACAGGGAATCAGCCCCAGCATTTT. Protein sequence: CASSSLGTGNQPQHF.

The chain recombines TRBV29-1 with TRBJ1-2; D might be TRBD1 (5 bases). From germline, CDR1 is SQVTM and CDR2 ANQGSEA. The CDR3 extends over 15 amino acids. Deletions cut 6 bases from V and 3 bases from J, with 20 bases between. The CDR3 nucleotides are TGCAGCGTGGCGGATAGTGACGGGGGATACTATGGCTACACCTTC. Amino acid sequence: CSVADSDGGYYGYTF.

The chain links TRBV5-6 to TRBJ2-7; 10 bases map to TRBD2. The V gene end was trimmed by 4 bases and the J gene end by 3 bases; junction bases not matched to a gene: 7. Germline CDR1 and CDR2: SGHDT and YYEEEE. This CDR3 contains 15 residues. The CDR3 reads CASSPGLADLYEQYF. The CDR3 bases are TGTGCCAGCAGCCCTGGACTAGCGGATCTCTACGAGCAGTACTTC.

V and J are TRBV27 and TRBJ2-1; D call uncertain. CDR3 length: 15 residues. V lost 1 base and J 8 bases, leaving 15 bases between the germline ends. Per germline, CDR1 MNHEY and CDR2 SMNVEV (reference sequence). The CDR3 nucleotides read TGTGCCAGCAGTTTATGGGCCACACGAGATGATGAGCAGTTCTTC. Translated: CASSLWATRDDEQFF.